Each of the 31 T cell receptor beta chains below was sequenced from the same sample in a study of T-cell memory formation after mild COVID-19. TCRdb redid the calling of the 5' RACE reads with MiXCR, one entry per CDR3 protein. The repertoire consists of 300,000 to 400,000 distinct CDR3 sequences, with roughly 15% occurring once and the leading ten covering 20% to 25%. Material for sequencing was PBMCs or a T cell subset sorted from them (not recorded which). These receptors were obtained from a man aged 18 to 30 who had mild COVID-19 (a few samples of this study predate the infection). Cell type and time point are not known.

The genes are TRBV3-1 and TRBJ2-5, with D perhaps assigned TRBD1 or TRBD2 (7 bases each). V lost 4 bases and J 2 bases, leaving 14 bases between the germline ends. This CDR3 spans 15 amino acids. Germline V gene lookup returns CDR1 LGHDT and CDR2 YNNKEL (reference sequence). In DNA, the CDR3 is TGTGCCAGCAGCCCATACAGGGGAGGGCAAGAGACCCAGTACTTC. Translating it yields CASSPYRGGQETQYF.

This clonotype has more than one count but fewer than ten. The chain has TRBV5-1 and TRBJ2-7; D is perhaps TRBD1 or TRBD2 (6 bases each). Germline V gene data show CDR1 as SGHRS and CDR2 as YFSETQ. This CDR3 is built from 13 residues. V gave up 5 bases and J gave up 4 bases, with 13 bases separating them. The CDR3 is CASSSGAGYEQYF. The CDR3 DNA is TGCGCCAGCAGTTCAGGGGCGGGATACGAGCAGTACTTC.

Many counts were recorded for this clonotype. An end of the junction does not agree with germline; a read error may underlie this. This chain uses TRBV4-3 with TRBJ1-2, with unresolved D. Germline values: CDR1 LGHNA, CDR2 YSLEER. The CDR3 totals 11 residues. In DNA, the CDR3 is TGTGCCAGCAGTCAAGGGTATGGCTACACCTTC. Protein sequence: CASSQGYGYTF.

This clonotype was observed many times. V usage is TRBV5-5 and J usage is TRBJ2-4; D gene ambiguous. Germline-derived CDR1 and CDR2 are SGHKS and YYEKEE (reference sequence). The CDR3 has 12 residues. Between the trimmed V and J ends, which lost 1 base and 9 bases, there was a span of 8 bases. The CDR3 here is CASSLYGIIQYF. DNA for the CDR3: TGTGCCAGCAGCTTGTATGGGATCATTCAGTACTTC.

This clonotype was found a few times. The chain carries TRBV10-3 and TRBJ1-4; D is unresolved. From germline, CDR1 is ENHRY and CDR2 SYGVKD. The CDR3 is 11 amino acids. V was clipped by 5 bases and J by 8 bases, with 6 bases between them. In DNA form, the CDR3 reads TGTGCCATCAGTAAAGGCGAAAAACTGTTTTTT. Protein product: CAISKGEKLFF.

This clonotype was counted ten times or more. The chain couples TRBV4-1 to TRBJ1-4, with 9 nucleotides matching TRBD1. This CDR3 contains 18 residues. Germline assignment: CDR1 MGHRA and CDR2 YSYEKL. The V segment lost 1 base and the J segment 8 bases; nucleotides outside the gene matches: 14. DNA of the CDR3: TGCGCCAGCAGCCAAGTCCCTTATAAACAGGGGGCAGGGGAAAAACTGTTTTTT. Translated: CASSQVPYKQGAGEKLFF.

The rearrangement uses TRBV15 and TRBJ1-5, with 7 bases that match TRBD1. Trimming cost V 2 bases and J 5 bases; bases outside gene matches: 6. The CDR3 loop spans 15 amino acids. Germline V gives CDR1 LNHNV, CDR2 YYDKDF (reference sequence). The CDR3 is CATSRSTGIHQPQHF. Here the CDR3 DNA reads TGTGCCACCAGCAGATCGACAGGGATCCATCAGCCCCAGCATTTT.

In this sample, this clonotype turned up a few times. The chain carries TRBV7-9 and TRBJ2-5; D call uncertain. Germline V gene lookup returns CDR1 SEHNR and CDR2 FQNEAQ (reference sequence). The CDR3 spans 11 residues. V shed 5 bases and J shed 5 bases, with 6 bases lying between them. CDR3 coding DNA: TGTGCCAGCAGCCGTTCGGAGACCCAGTACTTC. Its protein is CASSRSETQYF.

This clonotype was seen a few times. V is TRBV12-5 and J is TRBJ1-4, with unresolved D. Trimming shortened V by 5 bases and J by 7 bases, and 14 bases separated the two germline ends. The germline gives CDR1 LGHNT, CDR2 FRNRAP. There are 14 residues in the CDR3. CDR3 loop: CASGDRVGSEKLFF. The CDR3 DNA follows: TGTGCTAGTGGTGATCGGGTAGGGTCTGAAAAACTGTTTTTT.

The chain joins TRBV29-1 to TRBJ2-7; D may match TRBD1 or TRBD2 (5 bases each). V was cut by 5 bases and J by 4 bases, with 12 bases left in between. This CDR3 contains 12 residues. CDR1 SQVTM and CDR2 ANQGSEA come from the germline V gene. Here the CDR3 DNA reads TGCAGCGTTAATCAGGGAGATTACGAGCAGTACTTC. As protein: CSVNQGDYEQYF.

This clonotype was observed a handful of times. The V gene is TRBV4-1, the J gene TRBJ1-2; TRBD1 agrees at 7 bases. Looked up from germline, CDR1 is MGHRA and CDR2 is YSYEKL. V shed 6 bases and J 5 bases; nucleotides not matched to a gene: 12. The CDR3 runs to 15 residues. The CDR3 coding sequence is TGCGCCAGCAGTCCTACAGGGGTGGGGGCGTATGGCTACACCTTC. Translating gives CASSPTGVGAYGYTF.

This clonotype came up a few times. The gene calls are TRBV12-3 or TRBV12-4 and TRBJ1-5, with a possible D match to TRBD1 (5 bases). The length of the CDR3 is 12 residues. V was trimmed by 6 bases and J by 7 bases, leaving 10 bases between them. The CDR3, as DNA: TGTGCCAGCAGAATCGGGGGGCAGCCCCAGCATTTT. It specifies CASRIGGQPQHF.

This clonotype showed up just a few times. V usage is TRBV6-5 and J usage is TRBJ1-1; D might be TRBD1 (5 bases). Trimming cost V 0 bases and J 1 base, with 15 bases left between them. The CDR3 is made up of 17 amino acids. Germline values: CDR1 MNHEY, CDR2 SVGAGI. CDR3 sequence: CASSYSTPGLSNTEAFF. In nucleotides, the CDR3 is TGTGCCAGCAGTTACTCGACACCGGGACTTTCGAACACTGAAGCTTTCTTT.

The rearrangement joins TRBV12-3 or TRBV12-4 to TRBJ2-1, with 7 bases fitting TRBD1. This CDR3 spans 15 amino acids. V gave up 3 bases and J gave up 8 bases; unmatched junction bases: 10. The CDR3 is CASSFLGGSSDEQFF. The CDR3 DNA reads TGTGCCAGCAGTTTCTTAGGGGGCAGCTCCGATGAGCAGTTCTTC.

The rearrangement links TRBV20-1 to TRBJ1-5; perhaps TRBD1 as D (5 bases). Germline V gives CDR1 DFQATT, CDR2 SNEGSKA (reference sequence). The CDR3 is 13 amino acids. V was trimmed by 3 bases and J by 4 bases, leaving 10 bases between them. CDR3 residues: CSASLAGNQPQHF. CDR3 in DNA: TGCAGTGCTAGTCTGGCAGGGAATCAGCCCCAGCATTTT.

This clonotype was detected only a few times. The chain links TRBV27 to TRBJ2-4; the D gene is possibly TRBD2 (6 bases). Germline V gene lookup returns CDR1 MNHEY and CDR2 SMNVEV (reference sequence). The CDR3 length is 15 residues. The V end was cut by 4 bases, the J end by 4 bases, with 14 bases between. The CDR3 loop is CASSSGEQAKNIQYF. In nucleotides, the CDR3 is TGTGCCAGCAGTTCGGGGGAACAGGCGAAAAACATTCAGTACTTC.

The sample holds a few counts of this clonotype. CDR3 sequence: CASSLGRTGSTEAFF. CDR3 bases: TGCGCCAGCAGCTTGGGGCGGACAGGGAGCACTGAAGCTTTCTTT. V gene TRBV5-1 combines with J gene TRBJ1-1; the match to TRBD1 covers 8 bases. Losses at the gene ends were 0 bases for V and 4 bases for J; bases not matched to a gene: 5. The CDR3 spans 15 residues. Looked up from germline, CDR1 is SGHRS and CDR2 is YFSETQ.

The CDR3 is CASSLTFRGANTGELFF. CDR3 in DNA: TGTGCCAGCAGCTTAACGTTCCGGGGGGCGAACACCGGGGAGCTGTTTTTT. The chain uses TRBV7-2 and TRBJ2-2; TRBD2 matches 7 bases. V lost 2 bases to trimming and J lost 0 bases; unmatched junction nucleotides: 6. The CDR3 totals 17 residues. CDR1 is SGHTA and CDR2 is FQGNSA in the germline V gene.

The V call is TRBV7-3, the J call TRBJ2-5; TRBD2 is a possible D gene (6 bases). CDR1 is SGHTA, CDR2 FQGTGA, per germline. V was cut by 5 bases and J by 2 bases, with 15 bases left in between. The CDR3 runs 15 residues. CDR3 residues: CASSLLGGWQETQYF. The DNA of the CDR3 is TGTGCCAGCAGCCTTCTGGGGGGATGGCAAGAGACCCAGTACTTC. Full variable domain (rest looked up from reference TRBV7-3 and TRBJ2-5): GAGVSQTPSNKVTEKGKYVELRCDPISGHTALYWYRQSLGQGPEFLIYFQGTGAADDSGLPNDRFFAVRPEGSVSTLKIQRTERGDSAVYLCASSLLGGWQETQYFGPGTRLLVL.

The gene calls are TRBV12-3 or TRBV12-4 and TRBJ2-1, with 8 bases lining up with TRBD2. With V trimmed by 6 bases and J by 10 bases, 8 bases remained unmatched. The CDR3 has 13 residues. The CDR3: CASSRGLAGEQFF. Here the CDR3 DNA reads TGTGCCAGCAGCCGTGGACTAGCTGGGGAGCAGTTCTTC.

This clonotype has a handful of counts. CDR3 amino acids: CSAPIEGGETQYF. CDR3 in DNA: TGCAGTGCTCCGATAGAGGGTGGGGAGACCCAGTACTTC. This sequence joins TRBV20-1 and TRBJ2-5; weak D call: TRBD2 (5 bases). V shed 5 bases and J shed 5 bases, with 15 bases lying between them. The CDR3 is 13 residues long. The germline gives CDR1 DFQATT, CDR2 SNEGSKA (reference sequence).

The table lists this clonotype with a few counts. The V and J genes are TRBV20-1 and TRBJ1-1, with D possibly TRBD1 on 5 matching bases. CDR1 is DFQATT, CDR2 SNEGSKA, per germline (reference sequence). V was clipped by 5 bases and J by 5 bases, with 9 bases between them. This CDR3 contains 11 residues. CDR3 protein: CSAEEGTEAFF. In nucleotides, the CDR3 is TGCAGTGCTGAAGAGGGGACTGAAGCTTTCTTT.

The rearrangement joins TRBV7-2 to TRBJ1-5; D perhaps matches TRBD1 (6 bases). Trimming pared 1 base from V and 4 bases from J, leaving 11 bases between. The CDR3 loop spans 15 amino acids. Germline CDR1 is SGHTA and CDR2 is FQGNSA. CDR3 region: CASSLVVDSNQPQHF. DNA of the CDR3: TGTGCCAGCAGCTTAGTGGTGGACAGTAATCAGCCCCAGCATTTT.

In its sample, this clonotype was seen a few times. The CDR3 DNA sequence: TGTGCCTGTCGACAGACGATGAACACTGAAGCTTTCTTT. Protein sequence: CACRQTMNTEAFF. The gene calls are TRBV6-1 and TRBJ1-1; maybe TRBD1 (5 bases). The germline V gene encodes CDR1 MNHNS and CDR2 SASEGT. This CDR3 contains 13 residues. V lost 11 bases to trimming and J lost 0 bases, with 13 bases between them.

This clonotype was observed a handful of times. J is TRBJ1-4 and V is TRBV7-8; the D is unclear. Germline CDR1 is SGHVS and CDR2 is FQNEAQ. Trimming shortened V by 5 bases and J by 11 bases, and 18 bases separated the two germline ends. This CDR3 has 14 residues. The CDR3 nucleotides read TGTGCCAGCAGCACCCGGACGGGAGCCGGGAAACTGTTTTTT. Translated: CASSTRTGAGKLFF.

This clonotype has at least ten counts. This CDR3 reads CSVEEFTGELFF. In nucleotides, the CDR3 is TGCAGCGTTGAAGAGTTCACCGGGGAGCTGTTTTTT. The chain carries TRBV29-1 and TRBJ2-2, with D unclear. Trimming stripped 0 bases from V and 4 bases from J, with 3 bases between. Germline CDR1 reads SQVTM; CDR2 reads ANQGSEA. This CDR3 has 12 amino acids.

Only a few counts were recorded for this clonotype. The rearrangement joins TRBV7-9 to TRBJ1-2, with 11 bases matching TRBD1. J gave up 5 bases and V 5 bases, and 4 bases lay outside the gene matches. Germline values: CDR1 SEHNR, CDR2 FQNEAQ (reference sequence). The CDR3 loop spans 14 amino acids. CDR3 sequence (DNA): TGTGCCAGCAGCCCGGACAGGGGGCTATATGGCTACACCTTC. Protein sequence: CASSPDRGLYGYTF.

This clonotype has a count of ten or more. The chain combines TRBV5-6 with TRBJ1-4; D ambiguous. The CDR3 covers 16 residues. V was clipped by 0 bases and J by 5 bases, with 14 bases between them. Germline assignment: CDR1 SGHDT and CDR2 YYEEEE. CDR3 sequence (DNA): TGTGCCAGCAGCTTGGAACTTGTGGGGTTCAATGAAAAACTGTTTTTT. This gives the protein CASSLELVGFNEKLFF.

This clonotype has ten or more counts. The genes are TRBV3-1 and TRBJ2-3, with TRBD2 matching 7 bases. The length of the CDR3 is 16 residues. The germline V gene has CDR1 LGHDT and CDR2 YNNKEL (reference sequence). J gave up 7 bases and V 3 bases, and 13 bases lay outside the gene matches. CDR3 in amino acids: CASSHGSGAEKYTQYF. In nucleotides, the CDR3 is TGTGCCAGCAGCCACGGAAGCGGGGCGGAAAAATATACGCAGTATTTT.

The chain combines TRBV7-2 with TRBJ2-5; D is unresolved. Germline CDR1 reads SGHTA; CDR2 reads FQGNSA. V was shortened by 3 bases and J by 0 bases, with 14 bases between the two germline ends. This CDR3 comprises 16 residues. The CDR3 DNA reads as TGTGCCAGCAGCTTCTCCGGTGCCACCTACCAAGAGACCCAGTACTTC. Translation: CASSFSGATYQETQYF.

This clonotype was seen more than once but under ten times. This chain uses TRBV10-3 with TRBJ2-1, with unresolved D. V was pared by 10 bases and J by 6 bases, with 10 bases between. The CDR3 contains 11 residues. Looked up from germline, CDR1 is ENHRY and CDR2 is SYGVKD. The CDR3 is CATADLNEQFF. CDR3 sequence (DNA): TGTGCCACCGCGGACCTCAATGAGCAGTTCTTC.